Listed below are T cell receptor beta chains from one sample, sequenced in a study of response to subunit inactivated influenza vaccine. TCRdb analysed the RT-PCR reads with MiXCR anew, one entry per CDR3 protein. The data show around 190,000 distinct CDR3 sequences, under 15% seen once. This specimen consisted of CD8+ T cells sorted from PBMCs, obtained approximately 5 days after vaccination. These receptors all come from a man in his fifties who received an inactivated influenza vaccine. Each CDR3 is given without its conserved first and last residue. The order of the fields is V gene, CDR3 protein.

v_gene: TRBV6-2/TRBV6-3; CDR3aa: ASSWHLGTQY
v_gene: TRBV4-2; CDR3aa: ASSQDRSLANTEAF
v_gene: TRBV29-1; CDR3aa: SVRGNYGYT
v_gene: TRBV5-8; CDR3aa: ASSLADRTAQQGTQY
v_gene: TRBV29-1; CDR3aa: SVEEGLTGIFGYT
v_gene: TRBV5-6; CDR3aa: ASSGTRRGGGNEQF
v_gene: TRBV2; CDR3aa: ASRGPNYGYT
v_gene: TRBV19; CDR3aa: ASSPHGRTIYNEQF
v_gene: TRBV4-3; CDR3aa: ASSQVQEDSPLH
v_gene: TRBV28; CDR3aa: ASRGVEVLDRETQY
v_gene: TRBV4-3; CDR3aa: ASSLTLTSGGHTDTQY
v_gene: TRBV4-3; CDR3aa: ASSQDPGTANIQY
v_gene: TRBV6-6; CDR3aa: ASRTVEAF
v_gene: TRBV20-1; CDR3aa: SATGSYNEQF
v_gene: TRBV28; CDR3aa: ASSLSGFDSGTNVLT
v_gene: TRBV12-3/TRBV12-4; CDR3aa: ASSWGGTEAF
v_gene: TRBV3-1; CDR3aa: ASSQGIGETQY
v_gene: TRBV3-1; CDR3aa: ASSQGILRMRTYNEQF
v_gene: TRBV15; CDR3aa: ATSTSVSSYNEQF
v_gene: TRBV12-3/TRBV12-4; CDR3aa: ASSTMERGNNEQF
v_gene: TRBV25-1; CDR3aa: ASTLNSGELF
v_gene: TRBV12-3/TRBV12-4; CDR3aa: ASSLGLAGGNNEQF
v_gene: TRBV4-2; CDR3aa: ASSQGRSTGNTIC
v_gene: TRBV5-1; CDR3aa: ASRLTSTDTQY
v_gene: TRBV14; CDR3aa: ASSQVHPPYEQY
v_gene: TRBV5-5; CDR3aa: ASSLGQETYEQY
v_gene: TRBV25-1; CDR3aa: ASSGGSNYGYT
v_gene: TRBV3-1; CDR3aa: ASSQDSGGAREQF
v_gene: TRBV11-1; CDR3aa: ASSSGTSGRHSYNEQF
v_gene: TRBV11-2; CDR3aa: ASSLDWSGTGEAF
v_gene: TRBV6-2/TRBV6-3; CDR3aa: ASSRGTSEETQY
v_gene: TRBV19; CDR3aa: ASSIDGGTGPYNEQF
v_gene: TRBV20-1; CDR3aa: SARMIEGSSYNEQF
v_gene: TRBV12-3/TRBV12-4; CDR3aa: ASSLKGRTEAF
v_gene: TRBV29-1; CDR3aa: SARQGNNEQF
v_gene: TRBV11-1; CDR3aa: ASSLGASRGRSPSYTGELF
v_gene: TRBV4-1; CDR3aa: ASSSKVGLAAYEQY
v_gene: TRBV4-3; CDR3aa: ASSQDVGSNTGELF
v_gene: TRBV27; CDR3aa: ASSRSTGSMNTEAF
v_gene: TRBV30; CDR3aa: AWSRDKEITEAF
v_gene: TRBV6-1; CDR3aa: ASSPDAGSTSGRVETQY
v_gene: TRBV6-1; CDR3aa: ASGSFSGVYTGELF
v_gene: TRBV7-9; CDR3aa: ASSLVGGRRSNEQF
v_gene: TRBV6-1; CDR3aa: ASSERQVYEQY
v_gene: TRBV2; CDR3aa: ASSPGQGQF
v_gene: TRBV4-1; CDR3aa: ASSQPAGETQY
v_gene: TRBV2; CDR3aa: ASYGRDRQNTEAF
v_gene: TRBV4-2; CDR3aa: ASSQAHQGAFEQY